The next 20 T cell receptor beta chains were all read from a single sample in a study of beta chain features in type 1 diabetes. Study outcomes and limitations: All four CD4+ subsets from Type 1 diabetes patients carried moderately but significantly shorter TCRB CDR3s.

The isolated RNA, all of it, was reverse transcribed, so expressed TCRB transcripts were what got sequenced. Profiling relied on immunoSEQ multiplex PCR, and the TCRdb table lists in-frame clones only, not all of them. The table lists some 200,000 clones, roughly 16% of them singletons. Their target antigens are unknown. Sequencing used naive CD4+ T cells from blood. The receptors derive from a man aged 25-45 years with type 1 diabetes.

Worth noting for this clone: Sequence at one end of the junction differs from germline and may be a read error. The chain links TRBV7-7 to TRBJ2-3; TRBD1 matches 9 bases. The V gene's germline CDR1 is SSHAT and CDR2 FNYEAQ (reference sequence). CDR3 length: 15 residues. In DNA, the CDR3 is TGTGCTAGCAGCAGAGGACAGGGGTTCGCAGATACGCAGTATTTT. This sequence encodes CASSRGQGFADTQYF.

In its sample, this clone was seen a few times. The chain joins TRBV28 to TRBJ1-2; D gene ambiguous. The CDR3 has 12 amino acids. V shed 6 bases and J shed 5 bases, with 10 bases lying between them. CDR1 is MDHEN and CDR2 is SYDVKM in the germline V gene. The CDR3, as DNA: TGTGCCAGCAGCCTAAATTGGTATGGCTACACCTTC. As protein: CASSLNWYGYTF.

This clone has a handful of counts. The V and J genes are TRBV15 and TRBJ2-1; D might be TRBD1 (5 bases). V was shortened by 5 bases and J by 5 bases, with 13 bases between the two germline ends. Germline V gene sequence: CDR1 LNHNV, CDR2 YYDKDF (reference sequence). This CDR3 region has 14 residues. Written as DNA, the CDR3 is TGTGCCACCAGCCCCAGGGAAGCACACAATGAGCAGTTCTTC. Encoded protein: CATSPREAHNEQFF.

V is TRBV5-4 and J is TRBJ2-1, with D perhaps TRBD1 or TRBD2 (5 bases each). V lost 0 bases and J 4 bases, leaving 8 bases between the germline ends. CDR3 length: 14 amino acids. Germline CDR1 and CDR2: SGHNT and YYREEE (reference sequence). The chain's CDR3 is CASSLVGTYNEQFF. The CDR3 nucleotides are TGTGCCAGCAGCTTGGTGGGGACGTACAATGAGCAGTTCTTC. Together with reference TRBV5-4 and TRBJ2-1, the CDR3 gives the full variable domain: ETGVTQSPTHLIKTRGQQVTLRCSSQSGHNTVSWYQQALGQGPQFIFQYYREEENGRGNFPPRFSGLQFPNYSSELNVNALELDDSALYLCASSLVGTYNEQFFGPGTRLTVL.

The genes are TRBV5-4 and TRBJ2-7; 10 nucleotides agree with TRBD2. The trim removed 0 bases at V and 5 bases at J, leaving 5 bases unmatched. The CDR3 runs to 15 residues. The V gene's germline CDR1 is SGHNT and CDR2 YYREEE (reference sequence). CDR3 DNA: TGTGCCAGCAGCTTGGCTAGCGGGAGAGGGGACGAGCAGTACTTC. It codes for CASSLASGRGDEQYF.

V and J are TRBV5-1 and TRBJ2-3; no definite D call. Trimming took off 0 bases at V and 2 bases at J, with 13 bases between the two ends. This CDR3 contains 16 residues. Per the germline V gene, CDR1 is SGHRS and CDR2 is YFSETQ. This CDR3 is CASSLAIGSSTDTQYF. The CDR3 bases are TGCGCCAGCAGCTTGGCAATAGGTTCCTCCACAGATACGCAGTATTTT.

This clone was seen a handful of times. The chain couples TRBV23-1 to TRBJ2-3, with no clear D. TRBV23-1 is recorded as an ORF, its role being uncertain. The CDR3 sequence is 16 residues long. Deletions cut 3 bases from V and 3 bases from J, with 16 bases between. The CDR3 reads CASSHPVVLFTDTQYF. CDR3 bases: TGCGCCAGCAGTCACCCGGTCGTCCTCTTTACAGATACGCAGTATTTT.

The rearrangement uses TRBV20-1 and TRBJ2-7; D gene uncertain. Germline CDR1 and CDR2: DFQATT and SNEGSKA (reference sequence). The V end was cut by 6 bases, the J end by 4 bases, with 7 bases between. The CDR3 covers 10 residues. The DNA for the CDR3 is TGCAGTGCGGAAATATACGAGCAGTACTTC. Amino acid sequence: CSAEIYEQYF.

This clone was detected only a few times. The rearrangement uses TRBV7-2 and TRBJ2-5; 9 nucleotides line up with TRBD1. This CDR3 spans 14 amino acids. Germline trimming cut 5 bases from V and 5 bases from J; bases unmatched to any gene: 6. The germline V gene has CDR1 SGHTA and CDR2 FQGNSA. The CDR3 reads CASSQGTGFETQYF. The CDR3 coding sequence is TGTGCCAGCAGCCAAGGGACAGGGTTTGAGACCCAGTACTTC.

This clone has just a few counts. This sequence joins TRBV6-5 and TRBJ2-4; TRBD1 matches 7 bases. With V trimmed by 6 bases and J by 3 bases, 8 bases remained unmatched. The CDR3 length is 15 residues. Germline V gene lookup returns CDR1 MNHEY and CDR2 SVGAGI. CDR3 amino acids: CASRRDRDGKNIQYF. CDR3 sequence (DNA): TGTGCCAGCAGGCGAGACAGGGACGGCAAAAACATTCAGTACTTC.

The rearrangement joins TRBV27 to TRBJ2-1; D unclear. The V gene's germline CDR1 is MNHEY and CDR2 SMNVEV (reference sequence). V lost 6 bases and J lost 3, with 3 bases in between. This CDR3 is 11 amino acids long. For the CDR3, the DNA is TGTGCCAGCAGCGTCTACAATGAGCAGTTCTTC. Its protein product is CASSVYNEQFF.

This clone was recorded a few times. V gene TRBV29-1 combines with J gene TRBJ2-3; D ambiguous. CDR1 and CDR2 (germline): SQVTM, ANQGSEA. The CDR3 has 12 amino acids. Trimming left V 3 bases short and J 2 bases short, with 6 bases between. CDR3 DNA: TGCAGCGTTGACGGGTTCACAGATACGCAGTATTTT. Encoded protein: CSVDGFTDTQYF.

The rearrangement joins TRBV2 to TRBJ1-4, with D hard to call. Trimming shortened V by 8 bases and J by 8 bases, and 15 bases separated the two germline ends. Germline V gives CDR1 SNHLY, CDR2 FYNNEI. The CDR3 sequence is 13 residues long. In nucleotides, the CDR3 is TGTGCCAGCCCTGACCTCGGACGCGAAAAACTGTTTTTT. Its translation: CASPDLGREKLFF.

The chain employs TRBV2 and TRBJ2-1; D is possibly TRBD1 (6 bases). The CDR3 loop spans 14 amino acids. Germline V lookup: CDR1 SNHLY, CDR2 FYNNEI. Trimming left V 6 bases short and J 0 bases short, with 9 bases between. The CDR3 DNA reads as TGTGCCAGCAGGACAGGAGTCTCCTACAATGAGCAGTTCTTC. This codes for CASRTGVSYNEQFF.

V usage is TRBV30 and J usage is TRBJ2-5; 7 bases agree with TRBD1. Germline CDR1 is GTSNPN and CDR2 is SVGIG (reference sequence). J gave up 5 bases and V 3 bases, and 6 bases lay outside the gene matches. The CDR3 length is 13 residues. Here the CDR3 reads CAWRVGGRETQYF. The CDR3 nucleotides are TGTGCCTGGAGGGTAGGGGGCCGGGAGACCCAGTACTTC. Filled out from reference TRBV30 and TRBJ2-5, the complete variable domain reads SQTIHQWPATLVQPVGSPLSLECTVEGTSNPNLYWYRQAAGRGLQLLFYSVGIGQISSEVPQNLSASRPQDRQFILSSKKLLLSDSGFYLCAWRVGGRETQYFGPGTRLLVL.

In this sample, this clone turned up a few times. The genes are TRBV29-1 and TRBJ1-1, with 7 nucleotides matching TRBD1. The V gene end was trimmed by 6 bases and the J gene end by 1 base; junction bases not matched to a gene: 5. The CDR3 is 13 amino acids. CDR1 SQVTM and CDR2 ANQGSEA come from the germline V gene. CDR3 in amino acids: CSVATGKNTEAFF. The CDR3 bases are TGCAGCGTGGCGACAGGGAAGAACACTGAAGCTTTCTTT.

The rearrangement uses TRBV27 and TRBJ2-7; TRBD1 agrees at 7 bases. Per the germline V gene, CDR1 is MNHEY and CDR2 is SMNVEV (reference sequence). The J segment lost 5 bases and the V segment lost 4 bases, leaving 8 bases of the junction unmatched. The CDR3 spans 14 residues. The CDR3 region is CASSSIGQANEQYF. Written as DNA, the CDR3 is TGTGCCAGCAGTTCAATCGGACAGGCCAACGAGCAGTACTTC.

The chain recombines TRBV5-4 with TRBJ2-5; 7 bases match TRBD1. Germline loops: CDR1 SGHNT, CDR2 YYREEE (reference sequence). The CDR3 contains 14 residues. V shed 3 bases and J 3 bases; nucleotides not matched to a gene: 5. In DNA form, the CDR3 reads TGTGCCAGCAGCTATTGGGACAGTGAAGAGACCCAGTACTTC. It specifies CASSYWDSEETQYF.

The rearrangement joins TRBV7-9 to TRBJ2-2; D ambiguous. Trimming stripped 2 bases from V and 3 bases from J, with 4 bases between. The germline gives CDR1 SEHNR, CDR2 FQNEAQ (reference sequence). This CDR3 spans 13 amino acids. The CDR3 region is CASSLQYTGELFF. The CDR3 nucleotides are TGTGCCAGCAGCTTACAGTACACCGGGGAGCTGTTTTTT. Complete variable domain (other parts from reference TRBV7-9 and TRBJ2-2): DTGVSQNPRHKITKRGQNVTFRCDPISEHNRLYWYRQTLGQGPEFLTYFQNEAQLEKSRLLSDRFSAERPKGSFSTLEIQRTEQGDSAMYLCASSLQYTGELFFGEGSRLTVL.

This clone was counted a few times. The rearrangement uses TRBV19 and TRBJ2-1, with 11 bases that match TRBD2. The CDR3 runs to 16 residues. The germline V gene encodes CDR1 LNHDA and CDR2 SQIVND (reference sequence). Trimming took 4 bases from V and 2 from J; bases not matched to a gene: 4. This CDR3 reads CASSTLLAGAYNEQFF. CDR3 nucleotides: TGTGCCAGTAGTACCCTACTAGCGGGAGCCTACAATGAGCAGTTCTTC.